These 11 T cell receptor beta chains were sequenced from one sample in a study of blood T cell repertoires in COVID-19. Here immunoSEQ multiplex PCR was the method, and the copy in TCRdb shows in-frame clones only, minus some. The sample comprises under 400,000 clones, approximately 88% of which are singletons, and roughly 1.7% rests with the top ten. Material: peripheral blood. These receptors originate from a woman in her thirties with COVID-19, enrolled during active disease.

The chain links TRBV6-5 to TRBJ1-6, with D perhaps TRBD1 (5 bases). CDR3 size: 12 residues. The V end lost 5 bases, the J end lost 15 bases, and 14 bases lay between the germline ends. CDR1 is MNHEY, CDR2 SVGAGI, per germline. CDR3 protein: CASSPGHFGLHF. In DNA form, the CDR3 reads TGTGCCAGCAGTCCTGGACATTTCGGCCTCCACTTT.

The rearrangement uses TRBV2 and TRBJ2-1; 7 bases are a match to TRBD2. Looked up from germline, CDR1 is SNHLY and CDR2 is FYNNEI. Trimming cost V 4 bases and J 13 bases; bases outside gene matches: 13. This CDR3 has 14 amino acids. This chain's CDR3 is CASSARTAGMQQFF. In nucleotides, the CDR3 is TGTGCCAGCAGTGCGCGAACAGCGGGGATGCAACAGTTCTTC. Combining the CDR3 with reference TRBV2 and TRBJ2-1 gives the whole variable domain EPEVTQTPSHQVTQMGQEVILRCVPISNHLYFYWYRQILGQKVEFLVSFYNNEISEKSEIFDDQFSVERPDGSNFTLKIRSTKLEDSAMYFCASSARTAGMQQFFGPGTRLTVL.

This rearrangement joins TRBV12-1 to TRBJ1-5; TRBD1, the table's D call, lacks a check against the DNA. TRBV12-1 is annotated as a pseudogene. The CDR3 extends over 17 amino acids. The CDR3 sequence: CASSFACITKSNQPQHF. CDR3 in DNA: TGTGCCAGCAGCTTTGCGTGCATCACAAAGAGCAATCAGCCCCAGCATTTT.

This sequence joins TRBV6-2 or TRBV6-3 and TRBJ2-7; D is undetermined. Germline V lookup: CDR1 MNHEY, CDR2 SVGEGT. CDR3 size: 11 residues. Trimming stripped 5 bases from V and 7 bases from J, with 9 bases between. The CDR3: CASSQFMEQYF. The CDR3 nucleotides read TGTGCCAGCAGTCAATTCATGGAGCAGTACTTC.

The CDR3 coding sequence is TGTGCCAGCAACAGGGGATCGGGTGAGCAGTTCTTC. It encodes CASNRGSGEQFF. The chain uses TRBV28 and TRBJ2-1; TRBD1 matches at 7 bases. This CDR3 region has 12 residues. Germline values: CDR1 MDHEN, CDR2 SYDVKM. The V gene end was trimmed by 7 bases and the J gene end by 9 bases; junction bases not matched to a gene: 6.

The gene calls are TRBV7-9 and TRBJ2-2; weak D call: TRBD2 (6 bases). CDR1 SEHNR and CDR2 FQNEAQ come from the germline V gene (reference sequence). V was trimmed by 5 bases and J by 3 bases, leaving 13 bases between them. CDR3 length equals 15 residues. In DNA, the CDR3 is TGTGCCAGCAGCGCGACGGGGGAGTACACCGGGGAGCTGTTTTTT. This translates into CASSATGEYTGELFF.

In this sample, this clone turned up once. The rearrangement joins TRBV4-3 to TRBJ1-1; the match to TRBD1 covers 10 bases. This CDR3 is built from 15 residues. CDR1 and CDR2 from the germline V gene are LGHNA and YSLEER. V dropped 1 base and J dropped 4; count of bases not matched to a gene: 3. CDR3: CASSQADRGGTEAFF. CDR3 DNA: TGCGCCAGCAGCCAAGCGGACAGGGGGGGCACTGAAGCTTTCTTT.

The chain carries TRBV4-1 and TRBJ2-3; D perhaps matches TRBD1 (5 bases). The germline V gene encodes CDR1 MGHRA and CDR2 YSYEKL. There are 13 residues in the CDR3. Deletions cut 1 base from V and 5 bases from J, with 7 bases between. The CDR3 nucleotides are TGCGCCAGCAGCCAAGCAGGGAAAGATACGCAGTATTTT. It codes for CASSQAGKDTQYF.

The chain employs TRBV4-1 and TRBJ1-1; D is perhaps TRBD1 (5 bases). V was pared by 5 bases and J by 1 base, with 17 bases between. CDR3 length: 16 residues. The V gene's germline CDR1 is MGHRA and CDR2 YSYEKL. For the CDR3, the DNA is TGCGCCAGCAGCACCCATATACAGGCATGGAACACTGAAGCTTTCTTT. Translated: CASSTHIQAWNTEAFF.

This chain links TRBV25-1 with TRBJ2-7; 9 bases map to TRBD1. The CDR3 spans 14 residues. CDR1 is MGHDK and CDR2 is SYGVNS in the germline V gene. Trimming at V came to 4 bases and at J to 6 bases, leaving 7 bases not matched to a gene. DNA for the CDR3: TGTGCCAGCAGTGCCCGGGACAGGGTGGGCGAGCAGTACGTC. Translated, it gives CASSARDRVGEQYV.

The chain uses TRBV19 and TRBJ1-1; 11 bases agree with TRBD1. The CDR3 has 11 residues. J was trimmed by 11 bases and V by 10 bases; bases with no gene match: 6. Germline lookup yields CDR1 LNHDA and CDR2 SQIVND (reference sequence). The CDR3: CATGQGAGAFF. In nucleotides, the CDR3 is TGTGCCACCGGACAGGGGGCAGGCGCTTTCTTT.